The present T cell receptor beta chain was sequenced within a study of cytomegalovirus exposure and HLA in healthy donors. Study observations and caveats: In vitro confirmation showed a few CMV-associated chains to be CMV antigen specific. Overall, approximately 150 TCR beta chains were annotated as cytomegalovirus-associated.

Among the roughly 110 subjects of the validation cohort, separate from the approximately 670-subject first cohort, were the donors. Data came from immunoSEQ multiplex PCR; TCRdb stores just in-frame clones and leaves some out. This sample has 110,000 to 150,000 clones, with 85% to 90% found just once. Worth noting for this clone: Its antigen is as yet unknown.

The CDR3 extends over 16 amino acids. Trimming cost V 2 bases and J 3 bases, with 17 bases left between them. Germline loops: CDR1 ENHRY, CDR2 SYGVKD. The TCR sequence derives from a woman younger than 45 in good health and CMV-seropositive. The chain combines TRBV10-3 with TRBJ2-7; tentatively, D is TRBD2 (6 bases). Sequenced: PBMCs. The CDR3 spells CAISERGGTGDYEQYF. DNA for the CDR3: TGTGCCATCAGTGAGAGGGGTGGGACTGGGGACTACGAGCAGTACTTC.